This TCR beta chain was sequenced in a study of blood T cell repertoires in COVID-19. On the study more broadly: The origin of the acute and convalescent COVID-19 samples was the United States, Italy and Spain. Nucleic acid was either cDNA or gDNA, and it came from T cells, B-cell-depleted T cells, or PBMCs.

CDR1 is LNHDA, CDR2 SQIVND, per germline (reference sequence). The V gene end was trimmed by 5 bases and the J gene end by 6 bases; junction bases not matched to a gene: 4. The CDR3 is 13 residues long. Original processing notes: Researchers report that nucleated cell counts were estimated from reference gene primer amplification. Sequencing used immunoSEQ multiplex PCR; TCRdb keeps in-frame clones, though not all of them. The V and J calls and clone size were taken over from that table, and D and trimming were inferred from the DNA. The table records about 160,000 clones, approximately 91% of them present only once.

The specimen sequenced was peripheral blood. This rearrangement joins TRBV19 to TRBJ1-5; 7 nucleotides agree with TRBD1. The sequence was obtained from a man aged 45 to 65 with acute or convalescent COVID-19. The CDR3 protein is CASSPRGTQPQHF. The CDR3 DNA sequence: TGTGCCAGTAGTCCCAGGGGGACTCAGCCCCAGCATTTT.